This is a list of T cell receptor beta chains from one sample in a study of blood T cell repertoires in COVID-19. Measured with immunoSEQ multiplex PCR; TCRdb has only the in-frame clones, and not every one. The top ten clones hold 4.5% of a sample with about 110,000 clones, around nine tenths of them seen once. Sequenced input: peripheral blood. The receptor source for this set is a middle-aged man with acute or convalescent COVID-19. The CDR3 runs from the conserved cysteine through the conserved F or W. Each record gives: clone size, J gene, D gene, V gene, CDR3 DNA, CDR3 protein. D genes are given only for firm matches. Size is omitted from some rows. Given values are once, few, many or a class for expanded clones.

. | TRBJ2-7 | TRBD1 | TRBV5-1 | TGCGCCAGCAGTGGCCGTGGGACAGGGGGCAGGGACGAGCAGTACTTC | CASSGRGTGGRDEQYF
. | TRBJ1-3 | TRBD1 | TRBV5-4 | TGTGCCAGCAGCTTGCGGCAGGGGGCGACGGGAAACACCATATATTTT | CASSLRQGATGNTIYF
. | TRBJ2-2 | . | TRBV4-3 | TGCGCCAGCAGCCAAGATCGGTTGAACACCGGGGAGCTGTTTTTT | CASSQDRLNTGELFF
. | TRBJ2-2 | . | TRBV7-5 | TGTGCCAGACAACTAGGACTAGCGGGGGCGAACACCGGGGAGCTGTTTTTT | CARQLGLAGANTGELFF
once | TRBJ2-3 | TRBD2 | TRBV30 | TGTGCCTGGGAACTAGCGGGAGCAGATACGCAGTATTTT | CAWELAGADTQYF
few | TRBJ2-2 | . | TRBV9 | TGTGCCAGCAGCGTAAAAGCGACCGGGGAGCTGTTTTTT | CASSVKATGELFF
. | TRBJ1-1 | . | TRBV11-3 | TGTGCCAGCAGCTTAATGAGAAACACTGAAGCTTTCTTT | CASSLMRNTEAFF
. | TRBJ2-1 | . | TRBV3-1/TRBV3-2 | TGTGCCAGCAGCCAAGATCCAGGCAGATCACACAATGAGCAGTTCTTC | CASSQDPGRSHNEQFF
. | TRBJ2-1 | . | TRBV18 | TGTGCCAGCTCACCTGTAGGACAGTACAATGAGCAGTTCTTC | CASSPVGQYNEQFF
. | TRBJ1-1 | . | TRBV7-9 | TGTGCCAGCAGCCCAGGGGCCTCGAACACTGAAGCTTTCTTT | CASSPGASNTEAFF
. | TRBJ2-3 | . | TRBV12-3/TRBV12-4 | TGTGCCAGCAGTTTAACTAGTTTAGATACGCAGTATTTT | CASSLTSLDTQYF
. | TRBJ1-2 | . | TRBV7-9 | TGTGCCAGCAGCTTAGATCCGGGGAACTATGGCTACACCTTC | CASSLDPGNYGYTF
few | TRBJ2-3 | TRBD2 | TRBV19 | TGTGCCAGTGGGGCGGGGGTAAGCGGAACAGATACGCAGTATTTT | CASGAGVSGTDTQYF
. | TRBJ1-2 | . | TRBV6-1 | TGTGCCAGCAGTGACAGGGGACACTATGGCTACACCTTC | CASSDRGHYGYTF
. | TRBJ2-3 | . | TRBV6-5 | TGTGCCAGCAGCGTCCAGGGGAGGGGGAATACGCAGTATTTT | CASSVQGRGNTQYF
few | TRBJ2-2 | TRBD2 | TRBV2 | TGTGCCAGCAGTGAGGCGGGGGGGCCCACCGGGGAGCTGTTTTTT | CASSEAGGPTGELFF
. | TRBJ2-2 | . | TRBV7-9 | TGTGCCAGCGACAGACGCGAGAGTAGAAACACCGGGGAGCTGTTTTTT | CASDRRESRNTGELFF
. | TRBJ2-3 | TRBD2 | TRBV10-2 | TGCGCCAGCAGTGACCCCCCGCTAGCGGGGGGGCGGGGTACGCAGTATTTT | CASSDPPLAGGRGTQYF
. | TRBJ2-7 | TRBD2 | TRBV11-2 | TGTGCCAGCAGCAGGCGACTAGCGGGAAACGAAAACGAGCAGTACTTC | CASSRRLAGNENEQYF
. | TRBJ1-5 | . | TRBV19 | TGTGCCAGTAGTATCCGGGAGCCCGGTCAGCCCCAGCATTTT | CASSIREPGQPQHF
. | TRBJ2-7 | TRBD2 | TRBV20-1 | TGCAGTGCTAGTACGAGTTTCCGGCTAGCGGGAGCGCCCTCCTACGAGCAGTACTTC | CSASTSFRLAGAPSYEQYF
. | TRBJ1-1 | TRBD1 | TRBV5-1 | TGCGCCAGCAGCTTGATTGCCGGACAGGGGTCCGCTGAAGCTTTCTTT | CASSLIAGQGSAEAFF
. | TRBJ1-1 | . | TRBV30 | TGTGCCTGGATGAGGAGGCCAAGCACTGAAGCTTTCTTT | CAWMRRPSTEAFF
. | TRBJ2-3 | TRBD1 | TRBV11-2 | TGTGCCAGCAGCTTAAGTGGGACAGGCACAGATACGCAGTATTTT | CASSLSGTGTDTQYF
. | TRBJ1-2 | . | TRBV9 | TGTGCCAGCAGCGCCACGACTCCGGCCGGTAACTATGGCTACACCTTC | CASSATTPAGNYGYTF
. | TRBJ1-5 | . | TRBV19 | TGTGCCAGTAGCAGGGATAGCAATCAGCCCCAGCATTTT | CASSRDSNQPQHF
. | TRBJ1-1 | . | TRBV11-3 | TGTGCCAGCAGCTTAAACACAGGGAGTAACACTGAAGCTTTCTTT | CASSLNTGSNTEAFF
. | TRBJ2-7 | . | TRBV7-3 | TGTGCCAGCGCCGTAACAGGGATCACAAGACACGAGCAGTACTTC | CASAVTGITRHEQYF
. | TRBJ2-5 | TRBD1 | TRBV5-1 | TGCGCCAGCAGCTTTGACCCCGGGACAGTTGTGGAGACCCAGTACTTC | CASSFDPGTVVETQYF
. | TRBJ1-2 | . | TRBV18 | TGTGCCAGCTCACCACCACAGGGCCCCTATGGCTACACCTTC | CASSPPQGPYGYTF
. | TRBJ2-3 | . | TRBV19 | TGTGCCAGTGGCTCGACAGGCACAGATACGCAGTATTTT | CASGSTGTDTQYF
. | TRBJ1-2 | TRBD1 | TRBV6-1 | TGTGCCAGCAGTGAACCGGACAGGGTACCTAGCTACACCTTC | CASSEPDRVPSYTF
. | TRBJ1-6 | . | TRBV9 | TGTGCCAGCAGTGATCAGGGGTTGGAGAATTCACCCCTCCACTTT | CASSDQGLENSPLHF
. | TRBJ2-7 | TRBD1 | TRBV5-4 | TGTGCCAGCAGTAAACCGGGACAGGTAACCTACGAGCAGTACTTC | CASSKPGQVTYEQYF
few | TRBJ2-3 | TRBD2 | TRBV19 | TGTGCCAGTAGTGCCAGGACTAGCGGCCGGTGGGCAGATACGCAGTATTTT | CASSARTSGRWADTQYF
. | TRBJ1-1 | . | TRBV4-3 | TGCGCCAGCAGCCAAGATCTCAGCAGGGCCACTGAAGCTTTCTTT | CASSQDLSRATEAFF
. | TRBJ1-5 | . | TRBV6-5 | TGTGCCAGCAGAAAGACAGCTAACCAGCCCCAGCATTTT | CASRKTANQPQHF
. | TRBJ1-1 | . | TRBV2 | TGTGCCAGCAGTTCAAGCCAGGGGCGAGGGACTGAAGCTTTCTTT | CASSSSQGRGTEAFF
. | TRBJ1-5 | . | TRBV5-6 | TGTGCCAGCAGCTTGGGTTTAGGGGGTCAGCCCCAGCATTTT | CASSLGLGGQPQHF
. | TRBJ2-7 | TRBD1 | TRBV2 | TGTGCCAGCAGTGGTTCGGACAGGGTTAACGAGCAGTACTTC | CASSGSDRVNEQYF
few | TRBJ1-6 | . | TRBV5-4 | TGTGCCAGCAGCTTGGGGGAGGGGGTTAATTCACCCCTCCACTTT | CASSLGEGVNSPLHF
. | TRBJ2-1 | TRBD2 | TRBV14 | TGTGCCAGCAGCCCATGGACTAGCGGGGACAATGAGCAGTTCTTC | CASSPWTSGDNEQFF
. | TRBJ1-2 | TRBD1 | TRBV7-2 | TGTGCCAGCAGCCGTTTACAGGGGGCGCCCGGCTACACCTTC | CASSRLQGAPGYTF
. | TRBJ1-4 | TRBD1 | TRBV5-4 | TGTGCCAGCAGCTCGGGAGGGACAGCGAATGAAAAACTGTTTTTT | CASSSGGTANEKLFF
. | TRBJ2-1 | . | TRBV5-4 | TGTGCCAGCAGCTTCGGGCTAGCCTTTGACAAGGCCTACAATGAGCAGTTCTTC | CASSFGLAFDKAYNEQFF